The sample holds a few counts of the clone carrying this T cell receptor (beta chain). The antigen is not known. The template used for profiling TCR beta VDJ and CDR3 was genomic DNA. TCRdb passed the reads through MiXCR, listing each CDR3 protein once. The sample records hundreds of thousands of distinct CDR3 sequences, approximately 55% being singletons. This sample is part of a study of CD8+CD57+ T cells in acquired aplastic anemia. Study-level findings and limits: Found in both controls and patients were some 31 CD8+ CDR3 sequences.

Trimming shortened V by 4 bases and J by 6 bases, and 7 bases separated the two germline ends. CDR3 length: 11 amino acids. Germline CDR1 DFQATT, CDR2 SNEGSKA (reference sequence). This clonotype was sampled from a human donor with severe aplastic anemia or a healthy control (not recorded which). V and J are TRBV20-1 and TRBJ2-1; D ambiguous. The source material was sorted CD4+, CD8+, or CD8+CD57+ T cells (not recorded which) from PBMCs. CDR3 protein: CSAIWGNEQFF. CDR3 coding DNA: TGCAGTGCTATCTGGGGCAATGAGCAGTTCTTC.